Following are 27 T cell receptor beta chains from one sample sequenced in a study of shared clonotypes between healthy human individuals. The method was immunoSEQ multiplex PCR; TCRdb's version includes in-frame clones alone and lacks a portion of them. The sample has around 510,000 clones; approximately 95% are singletons. Sample: naive CD4+ T cells sorted from blood. The subset was: CD45RA+ positively selected. The receptors shown here come from a woman under 40 in good health.

The chain couples TRBV5-1 to TRBJ1-1, with no clear D. CDR3 size: 12 residues. The germline V and J ends were trimmed by 5 bases and 6 bases, with 11 bases remaining between them. Germline CDR1 and CDR2: SGHRS and YFSETQ. The chain's CDR3 is CASRLGWSEAFF. The CDR3 region has the DNA TGCGCCAGCAGGTTAGGGTGGTCTGAAGCTTTCTTT.

The gene calls are TRBV19 and TRBJ2-5; 13 bases align to TRBD2. The CDR3 contains 13 residues. Germline CDR1 reads LNHDA; CDR2 reads SQIVND (reference sequence). V shed 8 bases, J shed 4 bases, and the junction held 1 base outside the gene matches. The CDR3 DNA reads TGTGCCAGTCGACTAGCGGGAGGAGAGACCCAGTACTTC. It codes for CASRLAGGETQYF.

This clone was seen once. The chain couples TRBV6-1 to TRBJ1-5; the match to TRBD1 covers 7 bases. V trimming: 0 bases; J trimming: 3 bases; junction bases outside the gene matches: 14. The CDR3 consists of 19 residues. Germline values: CDR1 MNHNS, CDR2 SASEGT. The CDR3 region is CASSEAQQGFWGANQPQHF. CDR3 DNA sequence: TGTGCCAGCAGTGAAGCGCAACAGGGGTTTTGGGGTGCCAATCAGCCCCAGCATTTT.

The V and J genes are TRBV18 and TRBJ2-5; no firm D call. V dropped 5 bases and J dropped 3 bases, with 4 bases sitting between them. CDR3 length: 11 amino acids. Germline V gene data show CDR1 as KGHSH and CDR2 as LQKENI. CDR3 sequence reads: CASSVEETQYF. The CDR3 nucleotides are TGTGCCAGCTCAGTTGAAGAGACCCAGTACTTC. Variable domain in full (rest from reference TRBV18 and TRBJ2-5): NAGVMQNPRHLVRRRGQEARLRCSPMKGHSHVYWYRQLPEEGLKFMVYLQKENIIDESGMPKERFSAEFPKEGPSILRIQQVVRGDSAAYFCASSVEETQYFGPGTRLLVL.

This clone was seen only once. This chain joins TRBV28 and TRBJ2-7; tentatively, D is TRBD1 (6 bases). Trimming removed 6 bases at V and 2 bases at J, with 11 bases between. This CDR3 has 13 residues. Germline V lookup: CDR1 MDHEN, CDR2 SYDVKM. The CDR3 DNA reads TGTGCCAGCAGCGGACAGACCCCCTACGAGCAGTACTTC. Protein sequence: CASSGQTPYEQYF.

The chain joins TRBV9 to TRBJ2-3; D gene unclear. The germline V gene has CDR1 SGDLS and CDR2 YYNGEE. V was trimmed by 4 bases and J by 3 bases, leaving 15 bases between them. CDR3 length: 15 residues. CDR3 DNA: TGTGCCAGCAGCTTAACATCTCTGACGACAGATACGCAGTATTTT. Its translation: CASSLTSLTTDTQYF.

The chain carries TRBV2 and TRBJ1-1; D may be TRBD1 (5 bases). V was cut by 6 bases and J by 1 base, with 9 bases left in between. CDR1 is SNHLY, CDR2 FYNNEI, per germline. The CDR3 covers 13 residues. CDR3 bases: TGTGCCAGCAGGGCTGACAGGAACACTGAAGCTTTCTTT. This sequence encodes CASRADRNTEAFF.

The genes are TRBV19 and TRBJ2-1; D is undetermined. Germline V gene sequence: CDR1 LNHDA, CDR2 SQIVND (reference sequence). The CDR3 is made up of 14 amino acids. Deletions cut 0 bases from V and 5 bases from J, with 8 bases between. The DNA of the CDR3 is TGTGCCAGTAGTATAGATTGGACCCACAATGAGCAGTTCTTC. It translates to CASSIDWTHNEQFF.

This chain links TRBV19 with TRBJ2-7; possible D gene TRBD1, 5 bases. The V gene lost 6 bases and the J gene lost 5 bases, with 8 bases spanning the gap. CDR3 length equals 11 residues. CDR1 and CDR2 (germline): LNHDA, SQIVND (reference sequence). This CDR3 reads CASSFRDEQYF. In DNA form, the CDR3 reads TGTGCCAGTAGCTTCAGGGACGAGCAGTACTTC.

The chain carries TRBV10-3 and TRBJ2-7; the match to TRBD1 covers 7 bases. In germline, CDR1 is ENHRY, CDR2 SYGVKD. J lost 5 bases, V lost 8 bases, and 12 bases had no gene match. The CDR3 runs to 14 residues. The CDR3, as DNA: TGTGCCATCGCACCGGGACAGATTGTCCACGAGCAGTACTTC. Protein: CAIAPGQIVHEQYF.

V gene TRBV7-9 combines with J gene TRBJ2-1, with 13 bases lining up with TRBD2. The V and J ends lost 2 bases and 8 bases, in that order; junction bases with no gene match: 3. Germline CDR1 and CDR2: SEHNR and FQNEAQ (reference sequence). The CDR3 is 15 residues long. The CDR3 DNA reads as TGTGCCAGCAGCTTAAGGACTAGCGGGAGTCATGAGCAGTTCTTC. It is translated as CASSLRTSGSHEQFF.

The chain links TRBV15 to TRBJ2-3, with 9 positions matching TRBD2. The germline CDR1 and CDR2 sequences are LNHNV and YYDKDF (reference sequence). V shed 0 bases and J 13 bases; nucleotides not matched to a gene: 5. CDR3 length: 13 residues. The CDR3 DNA sequence: TGTGCCACCAGCAGAGATGAAGGCGGGAGGGAGTATTTT. The encoded protein is CATSRDEGGREYF.

The chain carries TRBV6-1 and TRBJ1-1; unclear D gene. CDR3 length equals 14 residues. Trimming took off 0 bases at V and 2 bases at J, with 7 bases between the two ends. Germline CDR1 is MNHNS and CDR2 is SASEGT. CDR3 protein: CASSEAGRNTEAFF. Here the CDR3 DNA reads TGTGCCAGCAGTGAAGCCGGCCGCAACACTGAAGCTTTCTTT.

The chain joins TRBV10-3 to TRBJ1-1, with no clear D. The CDR3 covers 13 residues. From germline, CDR1 is ENHRY and CDR2 SYGVKD. The V end lost 6 bases, the J end lost 4 bases, and 12 bases lay between the germline ends. The CDR3 region is CAISGREGTEAFF. The DNA for the CDR3 is TGTGCCATCAGCGGGCGGGAGGGCACTGAAGCTTTCTTT.

The gene calls are TRBV28 and TRBJ1-2; D is undetermined. Germline-derived CDR1 and CDR2 are MDHEN and SYDVKM. This CDR3 has 15 residues. Trimming removed 3 bases from V and 0 bases from J, with 11 bases in between. CDR3 coding DNA: TGTGCCAGCAGTTTGCCCCCCCTCCCTAACTATGGCTACACCTTC. Translating gives CASSLPPLPNYGYTF.

The V call is TRBV19, the J call TRBJ2-7; a weak D match, TRBD2 (6 bases). Trimming stripped 0 bases from V and 7 bases from J, with 19 bases between. Germline CDR1 and CDR2: LNHDA and SQIVND (reference sequence). The CDR3 loop spans 16 amino acids. CDR3 coding DNA: TGTGCCAGTAGTATAGACGCTATGGCGGGATCGGGGGAGCAGTACTTC. It codes for CASSIDAMAGSGEQYF.

The J gene is TRBJ2-1, the V gene TRBV5-1, with 12 bases fitting TRBD2. This CDR3 contains 17 residues. Germline V gene lookup returns CDR1 SGHRS and CDR2 YFSETQ. J gave up 8 bases and V 0 bases, and 9 bases lay outside the gene matches. The CDR3 DNA reads as TGCGCCAGCAGCTTGGGGGCTAGCGGGAGGGCCCTGGATGAGCAGTTCTTC. Protein sequence: CASSLGASGRALDEQFF.

This sequence joins TRBV5-1 and TRBJ2-2; 10 bases match TRBD2. Losses at the gene ends were 3 bases for V and 3 bases for J; bases not matched to a gene: 2. The CDR3 sequence is 15 residues long. Germline CDR1 reads SGHRS; CDR2 reads YFSETQ. The chain's CDR3 is CASSWTSGDTGELFF. The CDR3 bases are TGCGCCAGCAGCTGGACTAGCGGAGACACCGGGGAGCTGTTTTTT.

The J gene is TRBJ2-5, the V gene TRBV5-1, with D maybe TRBD2 (5 bases). CDR1 is SGHRS, CDR2 YFSETQ, per germline. The CDR3 loop spans 13 amino acids. V lost 1 base, J lost 5 bases, and 9 bases lay in between. The CDR3 DNA follows: TGCGCCAGCAGCTTGTCTTGGGAGGAGACCCAGTACTTC. Protein product: CASSLSWEETQYF. The variable domain in full, completed from reference TRBV5-1 and TRBJ2-5, reads KAGVTQTPRYLIKTRGQQVTLSCSPISGHRSVSWYQQTPGQGLQFLFEYFSETQRNKGNFPGRFSGRQFSNSRSEMNVSTLELGDSALYLCASSLSWEETQYFGPGTRLLVL.

J is TRBJ2-5 and V is TRBV27; D ambiguous. The CDR3 is made up of 14 amino acids. Looked up from germline, CDR1 is MNHEY and CDR2 is SMNVEV (reference sequence). The V gene lost 6 bases and the J gene lost 3 bases, with 14 bases spanning the gap. The CDR3 is CASSSPDAKETQYF. The CDR3 region has the DNA TGTGCCAGCAGCTCGCCGGACGCGAAAGAGACCCAGTACTTC.

This clone showed up just a few times. The chain has TRBV27 and TRBJ1-2, with D perhaps TRBD1 (6 bases). Germline V gives CDR1 MNHEY, CDR2 SMNVEV (reference sequence). The CDR3 consists of 15 residues. Trimming cost V 4 bases and J 4 bases, with 16 bases left between them. The CDR3 reads CASSSQSGAIYGYTF. The CDR3 DNA reads as TGTGCCAGCAGTTCACAATCAGGGGCCATCTATGGCTACACCTTC.

The CDR3 loop is CAISAPDGSEQYF. Here the CDR3 DNA reads TGTGCCATCAGTGCTCCGGATGGGTCCGAGCAGTACTTC. The chain recombines TRBV10-3 with TRBJ2-7, with D hard to call. Germline CDR1 and CDR2: ENHRY and SYGVKD. This CDR3 spans 13 amino acids. V dropped 4 bases and J dropped 6 bases, with 13 bases sitting between them.

This clone was counted once. The chain recombines TRBV4-2 with TRBJ2-7; D remains unclear. The CDR3 sequence is 14 residues long. V was cut by 0 bases and J by 3 bases, with 9 bases left in between. Germline lookup yields CDR1 LGHNA and CDR2 YNFKEQ. The CDR3, as DNA: TGTGCCAGCAGCCAAGACCCCTCCATCTACGAGCAGTACTTC. This translates into CASSQDPSIYEQYF.

The chain is built from TRBV28 and TRBJ2-5; 8 positions agree with TRBD2. TRBJ2-7 matches the DNA end more closely, so the J call is doubtful. CDR3 length equals 15 residues. Germline loops: CDR1 MDHEN, CDR2 SYDVKM. The CDR3 is CASSLRTGTSAEQYF. The DNA for the CDR3 is TGTGCCAGCAGTTTAAGGACCGGGACTAGTGCCGAGCAGTACTTC.

The V and J genes are TRBV7-3 and TRBJ2-5; 7 nucleotides agree with TRBD2. This CDR3 region has 14 residues. Germline lookup yields CDR1 SGHTA and CDR2 FQGTGA. The junction had 3 bases not matched to a gene; V was cut back by 5 bases and J by 0 bases. CDR3 bases: TGTGCCAGCAGCCCCAGCGGGAACCAAGAGACCCAGTACTTC. This translates into CASSPSGNQETQYF.

This sequence joins TRBV28 and TRBJ2-1, with no clear D. The CDR3 has 15 amino acids. Trimming took off 5 bases at V and 0 bases at J, with 11 bases between the two ends. The V gene's germline CDR1 is MDHEN and CDR2 SYDVKM. The CDR3 reads CASSRDSLSYNEQFF. DNA for the CDR3: TGTGCCAGCAGTCGCGACTCACTCTCCTACAATGAGCAGTTCTTC.

The chain carries TRBV18 and TRBJ1-2, with D unclear. Germline V gives CDR1 KGHSH, CDR2 LQKENI. V was cut by 2 bases and J by 8 bases, with 15 bases left in between. The CDR3 loop spans 14 amino acids. For the CDR3, the DNA is TGTGCCAGCTCACCAGTTCGCCTCGAGGGCGGCTACACCTTC. It yields the protein CASSPVRLEGGYTF.